This is a list of T cell receptor beta chains from one sample in a study of tumor-infiltrating lymphocytes in primary liver carcinoma. TCRdb re-derived calls from the multiplex PCR reads in MiXCR, one entry per CDR3 protein. The sample shows approximately 80,000 distinct CDR3 sequences, under 75% of them seen only once. The sequenced sample consisted of tumor-adjacent normal liver tissue. All receptors come from a man in his forties or fifties with primary liver carcinoma and hepatitis B virus infection. The CDR3 runs from the conserved cysteine through the conserved F or W. The D gene is left open where the match is weak. Expanded clones are given a class, and other clones once, few, many or no size at all.

clone size	V gene	D gene	J gene	CDR3 DNA	CDR3 protein
NA	TRBV6-6	NA	TRBJ2-1	TGTGCCAGCAGTTATACTGGCTCAGACAATGGGCAGTTCTTC	CASSYTGSDNGQFF
few	TRBV29-1	NA	TRBJ2-5	TGCAGCGTTGTTGGCTCCGTGGAATCCCAGTACTTC	CSVVGSVESQYF
NA	TRBV28	NA	TRBJ1-3	TGTACCAGCAGTTTTCTTTTGTGGGGAGGATCGGGCTCTGGAAACACCATATATTTT	CTSSFLLWGGSGSGNTIYF
NA	TRBV7-8	NA	TRBJ2-1	TGTGCCAGCAACCCGCTTGGAGGTTCAGCGGTCTCTTACAATGAGCAGTTCTTC	CASNPLGGSAVSYNEQFF
NA	TRBV11-3	TRBD2	TRBJ2-3	TGTGCCAGCAGCTTTAGCGGGAGGCGGACGGATACGCATTATTTT	CASSFSGRRTDTHYF
NA	TRBV28	TRBD1	TRBJ1-4	TGTGCCAGCCGTTCTCGGACAGGGAGTAATGAAAAACTGTTTTTT	CASRSRTGSNEKLFF
once	TRBV29-1	NA	TRBJ1-1	TGCAGTGCTGACATAACGGTCACTGGAGCTTTCTTT	CSADITVTGAFF
NA	TRBV11-2	NA	TRBJ2-5	TGTGCCAGCAACTTATTGTCAGGCCAAGAGACCCAGCACTTC	CASNLLSGQETQHF
NA	TRBV29-1	NA	TRBJ2-1	TGCAGCGTTGAAGCCGGGGGCGGCTCCTGCAATGAGCAGTTTTTC	CSVEAGGGSCNEQFF
medium-sized	TRBV11-2	NA	TRBJ2-7	TGTGCCAGCAGCCGGGGGACCGCTGCCTACGAGCAGTACTTC	CASSRGTAAYEQYF
few	TRBV6-1	NA	TRBJ1-4	TGTGCCAGCAGTGAAGCGGGGGTTGCAACTAATGAAAAACTGTTTTTT	CASSEAGVATNEKLFF
NA	TRBV5-1	TRBD2	TRBJ2-1	TGCGCCAGCAGCTTGGTAGCGGGAGTTACCTACAATGGGCAGTTCTTC	CASSLVAGVTYNGQFF
many	TRBV4-1	TRBD2	TRBJ2-2	TGCGCCAGCAGTCTAGCGGGAGATGTCACCGGGGAGCTGTTTTTT	CASSLAGDVTGELFF
few	TRBV11-2	NA	TRBJ2-3	TGTGCCAGCAGCTTAGCCCCCCTGGCGATTGATACGCAGTATTTT	CASSLAPLAIDTQYF
NA	TRBV5-4	NA	TRBJ2-5	TGTGTCAGCAGCTTGAACGGGGATGGCCAAGAGACCCAGTACTTC	CVSSLNGDGQETQYF
many	TRBV6-2/TRBV6-3	TRBD2	TRBJ2-7	TGTGCCAGCAGTTTCAATCCTCTAGCGGAAGTCTCCTACGAGCAGTACTTC	CASSFNPLAEVSYEQYF
many	TRBV6-1	TRBD2	TRBJ2-1	TGTGCCAGCAGTGAAGAGACTAGCGGGAGATACAATGAGCAGTTCTTC	CASSEETSGRYNEQFF
many	TRBV29-1	TRBD1	TRBJ2-7	TGCAGCGTTGTTGGACAGGGCTACGAGCAGTACTTC	CSVVGQGYEQYF
many	TRBV28	NA	TRBJ1-4	TGTGCCACCCTACGGGTGTCTAATGAAAAACTGTTTTTT	CATLRVSNEKLFF
NA	TRBV11-2	TRBD2	TRBJ2-5	TGTGCAAGCAGCTTAGATCCCTGGTCTAGCGGGAGAGGAGTGACCCAGTACTTC	CASSLDPWSSGRGVTQYF
NA	TRBV6-1	NA	TRBJ2-7	TGTGCCAGCTGGGATTACAGGGAATACGAACAGTACTTC	CASWDYREYEQYF
NA	TRBV6-5	TRBD1	TRBJ2-7	TGTGGCAGCAGTACCGGGACAGGGATCGAGCAGTACTTC	CGSSTGTGIEQYF
many	TRBV5-4	TRBD1	TRBJ2-1	TGTGCCAGCAGCTTTGACAGGGGGCTTTCCTACAATGAGCAGTTCTTC	CASSFDRGLSYNEQFF
NA	TRBV6-6	NA	TRBJ2-5	TGTGCCAGCAGTTACTTGGACCAAGAGAACCAGTACTTC	CASSYLDQENQYF
NA	TRBV29-1	NA	TRBJ2-1	TGCAGTGTTACACGTGATCGAATCCTTGGTGAGCAGTTCTTC	CSVTRDRILGEQFF
NA	TRBV28	TRBD1	TRBJ1-2	TGTGCCAGCAGTATACAAACAGGGGGCGCTTGGAGTGGCTACACCTTC	CASSIQTGGAWSGYTF
NA	TRBV7-9	NA	TRBJ1-1	TGTGTCAGCAGCTTCGGGACGGTGAACACTGAAACTTTCTTT	CVSSFGTVNTETFF
NA	TRBV12-3/TRBV12-4	TRBD2	TRBJ2-7	TGTGCCAGCACCGAACTAGCGGGAGGGCCAAGTCATGTATACGAGCAGTACTTC	CASTELAGGPSHVYEQYF
NA	TRBV4-1	TRBD1	TRBJ1-1	TGCGCCAGCAGCCAAGATATGCAGGGGGCGCCCACCGAAGCTTTCTTT	CASSQDMQGAPTEAFF
NA	TRBV29-1	TRBD2	TRBJ2-1	TGCAGCGTTCGTCAGGGAGGGAATAAGCAGTTCTTC	CSVRQGGNKQFF
NA	TRBV4-3	TRBD2	TRBJ2-7	TGCGCCAGCAGCCAAGGGCTAGCGGGGGGCCACGAGCAGTACTTC	CASSQGLAGGHEQYF
NA	TRBV11-2	TRBD2	TRBJ2-5	TGTGCCAGCACCTTAGATCTGTGGTCTAGCGGGAGAGGAGAGGCCCAGTACTTC	CASTLDLWSSGRGEAQYF
NA	TRBV11-2	TRBD2	TRBJ2-5	TGTGCCAGTAGCGAATCCGGGACCAGCGGGAGTTTGGGCCAAGAGACCCACTACTTC	CASSESGTSGSLGQETHYF
NA	TRBV11-2	NA	TRBJ2-1	TGTGCCAGCAGCTTAGACGGGCGATTCAACGGGACCCTTTACAATGAGCAGTTTTTC	CASSLDGRFNGTLYNEQFF